These 17 T cell receptor beta chains were sequenced from one sample in a study of T-cell reconstitution after alpha-beta-depleted transplantation in children. For TCRbeta, the library was prepared with unique molecular identifiers. TCRdb re-called the PCR reads with MiXCR, one entry per CDR3 protein. The repertoire holds 200,000 to 300,000 distinct CDR3 sequences, with about 12% as singletons. The input for sequencing was PBMCs from the stem cell graft donor, taken from the stem cell graft. The source of these receptors is a human donor who donated a stem cell graft to a child with acute lymphoblastic leukemia.

In this sample, this clonotype turned up many times. This CDR3 reads CASSVEERPGIQYF. CDR3 bases: TGTGCCAGCAGCGTAGAAGAGCGTCCTGGCATTCAGTACTTC. The chain couples TRBV9 to TRBJ2-4, with no clear D. Germline V lookup: CDR1 SGDLS, CDR2 YYNGEE. The CDR3 spans 14 residues. V lost 0 bases to trimming and J lost 9 bases, with 13 bases between them.

Ten or more counts support this clonotype. The genes are TRBV19 and TRBJ2-2; TRBD1 matches at 7 bases. Per the germline V gene, CDR1 is LNHDA and CDR2 is SQIVND (reference sequence). Unmatched junction bases numbered 6, after V lost 6 bases and J lost 2 bases. The CDR3 loop spans 15 amino acids. CDR3 sequence reads: CASRANRGNTGELFF. CDR3 coding DNA: TGTGCCAGTAGGGCTAACAGGGGTAACACCGGGGAGCTGTTTTTT.

At least ten counts were recorded for this clonotype. The chain is built from TRBV5-1 and TRBJ2-7, with 9 nucleotides matching TRBD1. This CDR3 contains 15 residues. With V trimmed by 0 bases and J by 4 bases, 5 bases remained unmatched. Germline loops: CDR1 SGHRS, CDR2 YFSETQ. In DNA, the CDR3 is TGCGCCAGCAGCTTGGGGGACAGGGTATCATACGAGCAGTACTTC. The encoded protein is CASSLGDRVSYEQYF.

The rearrangement links TRBV12-3 or TRBV12-4 to TRBJ2-5; D may be TRBD1 (5 bases). This CDR3 spans 13 amino acids. Between the trimmed V and J ends, which lost 1 base and 3 bases, there was a span of 6 bases. The CDR3 spells CASSLGQKETQYF. The CDR3 nucleotides are TGTGCCAGCAGTTTAGGACAGAAAGAGACCCAGTACTTC.

This clonotype was detected many times. The chain links TRBV19 to TRBJ1-2, with D tentatively TRBD1 (5 bases). The germline V gene has CDR1 LNHDA and CDR2 SQIVND (reference sequence). The CDR3 spans 14 residues. V was clipped by 6 bases and J by 4 bases, with 15 bases between them. CDR3 in amino acids: CASRVPGRIYGYTF. DNA of the CDR3: TGTGCCAGTAGAGTCCCGGGACGCATCTATGGCTACACCTTC.

This clonotype was seen at least ten times. The rearrangement links TRBV25-1 to TRBJ1-6; no firm D call. The CDR3 totals 11 residues. The V end lost 8 bases, the J end lost 7 bases, and 6 bases lay between the germline ends. Germline CDR1 and CDR2: MGHDK and SYGVNS. The CDR3 bases are TGTGCCAGCCGAGGGAATTCACCCCTCCACTTT. As protein: CASRGNSPLHF.

This clonotype was counted at least ten times. This rearrangement joins TRBV20-1 to TRBJ1-5; D remains unclear. CDR3 length: 15 amino acids. Trimming removed 5 bases at V and 0 bases at J, with 14 bases between. Germline V gene sequence: CDR1 DFQATT, CDR2 SNEGSKA (reference sequence). The CDR3 region is CSAPLGSNSNQPQHF. CDR3 nucleotide sequence: TGCAGTGCTCCCCTGGGCTCCAATAGCAATCAGCCCCAGCATTTT.

This clonotype was seen many times. The V and J genes are TRBV5-5 and TRBJ1-1; 10 positions match TRBD1. The J segment lost 5 bases and the V segment lost 4 bases, leaving 5 bases of the junction unmatched. Germline-derived CDR1 and CDR2 are SGHKS and YYEKEE (reference sequence). The CDR3 consists of 14 residues. CDR3 in DNA: TGTGCCAGCAGCGTTAGGGACAGGGGAACTGAAGCTTTCTTT. Encoded protein: CASSVRDRGTEAFF.

This clonotype has a count of ten or more. The V gene is TRBV29-1, the J gene TRBJ2-4; D assignment may be TRBD1 or TRBD2 (5 bases each). V was shortened by 4 bases and J by 9 bases, with 16 bases between the two germline ends. The germline gives CDR1 SQVTM, CDR2 ANQGSEA. CDR3 length equals 13 residues. In DNA, the CDR3 is TGCAGCGTTGCGGTGGGCAGTGGGGGCATTCAGTACTTC. This translates into CSVAVGSGGIQYF.

The chain uses TRBV27 and TRBJ2-7; 7 positions match TRBD1. This CDR3 region has 14 residues. V lost 6 bases to trimming and J lost 3 bases; unmatched junction nucleotides: 8. Germline CDR1 MNHEY, CDR2 SMNVEV (reference sequence). CDR3 amino acids: CASSRAGTVYEQYF. For the CDR3, the DNA is TGTGCCAGCAGCCGAGCCGGGACAGTCTACGAGCAGTACTTC.

This clonotype showed up many times. The gene calls are TRBV20-1 and TRBJ2-3, with 8 bases identical to TRBD1. With V trimmed by 5 bases and J by 1 base, 8 bases remained unmatched. Germline assignment: CDR1 DFQATT and CDR2 SNEGSKA (reference sequence). The CDR3 spans 15 residues. The CDR3 is CSAPDPTGGTDTQYF. CDR3 DNA: TGCAGTGCTCCGGACCCGACAGGGGGCACAGATACGCAGTATTTT.

This clonotype was recorded at least ten times. This chain links TRBV29-1 with TRBJ1-1, with D hard to call. The CDR3 has 10 amino acids. Looked up from germline, CDR1 is SQVTM and CDR2 is ANQGSEA. The CDR3 nucleotides read TGCAGTTATGCGGACACTGAAGCTTTCTTT. It codes for CSYADTEAFF.

A remark on this clonotype: One end of the junction is discordant with germline, which a read error may explain. This chain connects TRBV19 to TRBJ1-1, with D possibly TRBD1 on 6 matching bases. Germline CDR1 is LNHDA and CDR2 is SQIVND (reference sequence). This CDR3 contains 15 residues. The CDR3 DNA reads as TGTGCCAGTATTATAGTGGGGGGCGATTCGACTGAAGCTTTCTTT. Protein product: CASIIVGGDSTEAFF.

This clonotype appeared many times. The chain joins TRBV7-8 to TRBJ2-2, with a tentative D call TRBD2 (6 bases). The germline V gene encodes CDR1 SGHVS and CDR2 FQNEAQ. The CDR3 runs 18 residues. Trimming removed 5 bases at V and 6 bases at J, with 25 bases between. The CDR3 spells CASSPYRTLSGVAGELFF. The CDR3 coding sequence is TGTGCCAGCAGCCCCTATAGGACCCTCTCGGGGGTTGCCGGGGAGCTGTTTTTT.

In its sample, this clonotype was seen a few times. CDR3 nucleotide sequence: TGTGCCAGCAGTTACCTAGTTCCCGACTCGCGGGCCAGTGGCTACACCTTC. Amino acids: CASSYLVPDSRASGYTF. The V gene is TRBV6-5, the J gene TRBJ1-2; D remains unclear. The CDR3 is 17 amino acids. Germline CDR1 is MNHEY and CDR2 is SVGAGI. V was clipped by 2 bases and J by 7 bases, with 23 bases between them.

Ten or more counts support this clonotype. The chain uses TRBV10-3 and TRBJ2-1; D call uncertain. The CDR3 contains 12 residues. V was shortened by 4 bases and J by 5 bases, with 6 bases between the two germline ends. The germline V gene has CDR1 ENHRY and CDR2 SYGVKD. Written as DNA, the CDR3 is TGTGCCATCAGTGGGAACGACAATGAGCAGTTCTTC. It translates to CAISGNDNEQFF.

This clonotype came up many times. The chain combines TRBV20-1 with TRBJ2-2; D uncertain. The CDR3 runs 15 residues. Germline V gene lookup returns CDR1 DFQATT and CDR2 SNEGSKA (reference sequence). Trimming removed 1 base from V and 3 bases from J, with 12 bases in between. The DNA of the CDR3 is TGCAGTGCTAGAGCTAGGCAGCCCGACACCGGGGAGCTGTTTTTT. Translating it yields CSARARQPDTGELFF.